This TCR beta chain was found in a study of beta chain features in type 1 diabetes. Study in general: There was similarity between patients and healthy donors in age, gender and cell yields. Study-wide points: Since sequencing was performed on cDNA, cells with high TCR expression could be over-represented. Moderately but significantly shorter TCRB CDR3s were found in Type 1 diabetes patients in all four CD4+ subsets. A definitive answer on HLA type influencing TCRB rearrangement was not reached here.

The sequenced template was cDNA made from the entire isolated RNA. TCRdb's table, derived via immunoSEQ multiplex PCR, lists solely in-frame clones and lacks some. Of some 360,000 clones listed, 9.5% to 10% are singletons. V was pared by 1 base and J by 2 bases, with 9 bases between. The CDR3 totals 14 residues. From germline, CDR1 is SGHTA and CDR2 FQGNSA. The collection from each donor was one heparinised blood draw averaging about 116 mL. This clone has more than one count but fewer than ten. Its antigen is not known. Sample: central memory CD4+ T cells from blood. This sequence joins TRBV7-2 and TRBJ2-7; the D is unclear. The clonotype comes from a man in his thirties or forties with type 1 diabetes. The CDR3 here is CASSLVGSTYEQYF. In DNA form, the CDR3 reads TGTGCCAGCAGCTTAGTTGGCAGCACCTACGAGCAGTACTTC.